This TCR beta chain stems from a study of molecular identifiers for immune sequencing clone quantification (dated by TCRdb to between 2017 and 2018). For the study in its entirety: For a replicate experiment, RNA from roughly 21,000 or 96,000 naive CD8 T cells was divided into five aliquots, and four of the five aliquots were sequenced. The study was a methods study using CD8 T cells to benchmark molecular-identifier clustering-based TCR repertoire sequencing (MIDCIRS) and TCR RNA copy counting.

This clonotype showed up many times. Which antigen it targets is not known. The sample holds no much larger clone one base away, and base qualities are not on file. V trim: 2 bases; J trim: 2 bases; unmatched bases: 9. Measured from the cysteine to the phenylalanine, the CDR3 is 17 residues long. The sequence is cut down to CDR3 DNA, 51 bases in frame from base 1. Taken from the germline V gene, the CDR1 and CDR2 loops are LGHNA and YNFKEQ. Naive CD8 T cell libraries were made from approximately 20,000 to 1,000,000 sorted cells using 10%, 30% or 50% of purified RNA. On a BD FACSAria II, naive CD8 T cells were FACS-sorted as CD8+CD4-CCR7+CD45RA+ and collected into RLT Plus buffer. Ten to eleven TCR copies' worth of Jurkat RNA were spiked into 20,000-1,000,000 naive CD8 T cell samples to test detection sensitivity. Enrichment of CD8 T cells was done with RosetteSep CD8+ T Cell Enrichment Cocktail plus Ficoll-Paque, and ACK red cell lysis came afterward.

What the authors observed across the whole study: Identical TCR molecules sharing a barcode could cause highly expanded clone sizes to be underestimated. The naive libraries included spiked-in Jurkat TCR RNA (approximately 11 copies' worth), and this RNA is not part of the donor repertoire. Modeling indicated about 3 TCR RNA copies recovered per cell, compared with approximately 10 by digital PCR, which implies a capture efficiency of approximately 31%. A single cell's worth of spiked-in Jurkat TCR RNA was reported detectable even among one million naive CD8 T cells. In CMV-specific effector cells, clones with more than 20 RNA copies accounted for over 98% of molecules, whereas in naive cells such clones accounted for under 1%. When barcode sub-clustering was left out, chimeric consensus sequences inflated TCR diversity, with chimeras reaching as high as 47%.

The library was generated by PCR. Sequencing relied on an Illumina HiSeq 4000. Preparation of bulk TCR libraries followed a previously described approach, with the TCR primers listed in Table S5. The Qiagen AllPrep DNA/RNA kit was used to purify total RNA. Before analysis, reads from multiple sequencing runs of one library were combined. The authors processed their data as follows. Reads were retained only if the reads had an exact TCR constant sequence, and the retained reads were trimmed to 150 nt and grouped according to their 12-nt molecular barcodes. Within each barcode group, reads were sub-clustered at a 15% Levenshtein threshold, and quality-weighted consensus sequences were built per RNA molecule. Non-functional sequences were removed, as were lower-count sequences one edit away from another. Based on fitting two negative binomial distributions, any barcode sub-cluster with under 20% of the maximum read count was discarded. TCRdb reran the public reads through fastp at Q25 and MiXCR, keeping productive beta chains. One record per CDR3 amino acid sequence lists the most common genes and DNA. Clone size and V and J calls follow TCRdb, not the original study. This sample has some 70,000 distinct CDR3 sequences in its table, and less than 20% of those were observed once. The ten largest make up approximately 1.5% of the sample.

The receptor was isolated from a human donor in good health. Some libraries in this study had Jurkat cell RNA spiked in. The chain is assembled from TRBV4-2 and TRBJ2-3, with 8 bases matching TRBD2. The sequenced sample consisted of naive CD8+ T cells from blood, with Jurkat cell RNA spiked in. The cell subset or site label here, explained by the study, means: FACS-sorted CD8+CD4-CCR7+CD45RA+ naive T cells. The DNA is TGTGCCAGCAGCCAAAGAGCGGCGGGAGGTAACACAGATACGCAGTATTTT. This codes for CASSQRAAGGNTDTQYF.